The rows below give T cell receptor beta chains drawn from one sample of a study of T cell repertoires in cytomegalovirus infection. TCRdb analysed the reads with MiXCR anew, one entry per CDR3 protein. The table records approximately 630,000 distinct CDR3 sequences, roughly a quarter of them present only once. Source material: CD8+ T cells from PBMCs. The receptor source for this set is a human donor in good health (CMV status not recorded). Some clones in this sample may be carry-over from other donors' samples. The CDR3 runs from the conserved cysteine through the conserved F or W.

>TRBV20-1|TRBJ2-7
CSAREDRGWDEQYF
>TRBV2|TRBJ1-1
CASSEKGPDTEAFF
>TRBV28|TRBJ2-1
CASSLPSTSGYNEQFF
>TRBV10-1|TRBJ2-7
CASSDSLGGDEQYF
>TRBV4-1|TRBJ2-3
CASSHPGLAGGLGSSTDTQYF
>TRBV6-1|TRBJ1-5
CASSRPDRNSNQPQHF
>TRBV7-8|TRBJ1-5
CASSLTPTGELYQPQHF
>TRBV7-9|TRBJ1-1
CASSSYRDGTEAFF
>TRBV28|TRBJ1-2
CASSSDSTNYGYTF
>TRBV20-1|TRBJ2-3
CSAKSSGEVSDTQYF
>TRBV20-1|TRBJ1-2
CSASSGTRLFGYTF
>TRBV7-9|TRBJ1-1
CASSSRDAVYTEAFF
>TRBV28|TRBJ2-3
CASSSQPQQGAKDTQYF
>TRBV4-1|TRBJ1-2
CASSQDDSTGFYGYTF
>TRBV27|TRBJ2-3
CASRWTGHDTQYF
>TRBV7-9|TRBJ2-3
CASSSDTQYF
>TRBV20-1|TRBJ2-3
CSATAVGQTTDTQYF
>TRBV6-1|TRBJ1-5
CASSEDPFGGNQPQHF
>TRBV4-1|TRBJ2-2
CASSHLKNTGELFF
>TRBV7-8|TRBJ2-3
CASSLALRATDTQYF
>TRBV20-1|TRBJ1-4
CSARSVLRLEQGPEKLFF
>TRBV10-2|TRBJ2-3
CASSAFSGTDTQYF
>TRBV7-2|TRBJ2-5
CASSDPGQGLQETQYF
>TRBV27|TRBJ2-3
CASTLRASGAPTDTQYF
>TRBV28|TRBJ2-1
CASSPDSGYLYNEQFF
>TRBV20-1|TRBJ1-6
CSARPTQASGNSPLHF
>TRBV5-6|TRBJ1-5
CASSTAPGQPQHF
>TRBV25-1|TRBJ1-4
CASRGARVDEKLFF
>TRBV5-5|TRBJ2-2
CASSPAWGTGELFF
>TRBV7-6|TRBJ1-2
CASSHFPGSGDYGYTF
>TRBV12-3/TRBV12-4|TRBJ2-5
CASSWRTYQETQYF
>TRBV7-9|TRBJ2-6
CASSLPSGTGANVLTF
>TRBV4-3|TRBJ2-1
CASSHVGGGDFYNEQFF
>TRBV14|TRBJ2-3
CASSQELAGALSAQYF
>TRBV28|TRBJ1-2
CASRRPSYGYTF
>TRBV7-9|TRBJ2-1
CASSSLAAIYNEQFF
>TRBV7-9|TRBJ1-2
CASSSWTGNYGYTF
>TRBV6-6|TRBJ2-3
CASSLRRGGVADTQYF
>TRBV7-9|TRBJ1-1
CASSLGTGIPNTEAFF
>TRBV2|TRBJ2-5
CASSGVAGQIKETQYF
>TRBV5-6|TRBJ2-7
CASSFAEDVDEQYF
>TRBV27|TRBJ1-2
CASSLGATHGGGYTF
>TRBV6-4|TRBJ2-3
CASSERTSGVTDTQYF
>TRBV20-1|TRBJ2-7
CSAPVPGTGDYEQYF
>TRBV20-1|TRBJ2-5
CSAREETQYF
>TRBV7-9|TRBJ1-5
CASSDPGRYQPQHF
>TRBV25-1|TRBJ1-2
CASSSWGYGYTF
>TRBV6-2/TRBV6-3|TRBJ2-3
CASSPWIPPSTDTQYF
>TRBV7-6|TRBJ2-5
CASSFDGWQETQYF
>TRBV20-1|TRBJ1-2
CSARDRDSFYGYTF
>TRBV6-5|TRBJ1-5
CASTEGFGQPQHF
>TRBV12-3/TRBV12-4|TRBJ2-7
CASSLGAAEQYF
>TRBV7-9|TRBJ2-1
CASSVRGTGFSYNEQFF
>TRBV28|TRBJ2-2
CASSAGGLAGGAGELFF
>TRBV2|TRBJ1-6
CASSEYAGDSPLHF
>TRBV29-1|TRBJ2-7
CSVGDGYEQYF
>TRBV6-5|TRBJ1-2
CASSYGQAYGYTF